The text below deals with one T cell receptor beta chain. The sample belongs to a study of blood T cell repertoires in COVID-19. Looking at the study overall: Whether acute or convalescent, the COVID-19 samples came from the United States, Italy and Spain. PBMCs, B-cell-depleted T cells, or T cells were the source of the cDNA or gDNA that made up the material.

Authors' data handling: Cell counts per sample came from amplifying reference gene primers. TCRdb's table, derived via immunoSEQ multiplex PCR, lists solely in-frame clones and lacks some. The V and J calls and clone size were taken over from that table, and D and trimming were inferred from the DNA. The table has fewer than 110,000 clones, roughly 86% seen once. The CDR3 sequence is 17 residues long. The V gene's germline CDR1 is KGHDR and CDR2 SFDVKD. V lost 3 bases to trimming and J lost 1 base, with 15 bases between them. The receptor comes from a woman under 40 with acute or convalescent COVID-19. The sequenced sample consisted of peripheral blood. V usage is TRBV24-1 and J usage is TRBJ1-5, with a tentative D call TRBD1 (5 bases). The CDR3: CATSDPTGDGSNQPQHF. CDR3 nucleotides: TGTGCCACCAGTGATCCTACAGGTGACGGGAGCAATCAGCCCCAGCATTTT.